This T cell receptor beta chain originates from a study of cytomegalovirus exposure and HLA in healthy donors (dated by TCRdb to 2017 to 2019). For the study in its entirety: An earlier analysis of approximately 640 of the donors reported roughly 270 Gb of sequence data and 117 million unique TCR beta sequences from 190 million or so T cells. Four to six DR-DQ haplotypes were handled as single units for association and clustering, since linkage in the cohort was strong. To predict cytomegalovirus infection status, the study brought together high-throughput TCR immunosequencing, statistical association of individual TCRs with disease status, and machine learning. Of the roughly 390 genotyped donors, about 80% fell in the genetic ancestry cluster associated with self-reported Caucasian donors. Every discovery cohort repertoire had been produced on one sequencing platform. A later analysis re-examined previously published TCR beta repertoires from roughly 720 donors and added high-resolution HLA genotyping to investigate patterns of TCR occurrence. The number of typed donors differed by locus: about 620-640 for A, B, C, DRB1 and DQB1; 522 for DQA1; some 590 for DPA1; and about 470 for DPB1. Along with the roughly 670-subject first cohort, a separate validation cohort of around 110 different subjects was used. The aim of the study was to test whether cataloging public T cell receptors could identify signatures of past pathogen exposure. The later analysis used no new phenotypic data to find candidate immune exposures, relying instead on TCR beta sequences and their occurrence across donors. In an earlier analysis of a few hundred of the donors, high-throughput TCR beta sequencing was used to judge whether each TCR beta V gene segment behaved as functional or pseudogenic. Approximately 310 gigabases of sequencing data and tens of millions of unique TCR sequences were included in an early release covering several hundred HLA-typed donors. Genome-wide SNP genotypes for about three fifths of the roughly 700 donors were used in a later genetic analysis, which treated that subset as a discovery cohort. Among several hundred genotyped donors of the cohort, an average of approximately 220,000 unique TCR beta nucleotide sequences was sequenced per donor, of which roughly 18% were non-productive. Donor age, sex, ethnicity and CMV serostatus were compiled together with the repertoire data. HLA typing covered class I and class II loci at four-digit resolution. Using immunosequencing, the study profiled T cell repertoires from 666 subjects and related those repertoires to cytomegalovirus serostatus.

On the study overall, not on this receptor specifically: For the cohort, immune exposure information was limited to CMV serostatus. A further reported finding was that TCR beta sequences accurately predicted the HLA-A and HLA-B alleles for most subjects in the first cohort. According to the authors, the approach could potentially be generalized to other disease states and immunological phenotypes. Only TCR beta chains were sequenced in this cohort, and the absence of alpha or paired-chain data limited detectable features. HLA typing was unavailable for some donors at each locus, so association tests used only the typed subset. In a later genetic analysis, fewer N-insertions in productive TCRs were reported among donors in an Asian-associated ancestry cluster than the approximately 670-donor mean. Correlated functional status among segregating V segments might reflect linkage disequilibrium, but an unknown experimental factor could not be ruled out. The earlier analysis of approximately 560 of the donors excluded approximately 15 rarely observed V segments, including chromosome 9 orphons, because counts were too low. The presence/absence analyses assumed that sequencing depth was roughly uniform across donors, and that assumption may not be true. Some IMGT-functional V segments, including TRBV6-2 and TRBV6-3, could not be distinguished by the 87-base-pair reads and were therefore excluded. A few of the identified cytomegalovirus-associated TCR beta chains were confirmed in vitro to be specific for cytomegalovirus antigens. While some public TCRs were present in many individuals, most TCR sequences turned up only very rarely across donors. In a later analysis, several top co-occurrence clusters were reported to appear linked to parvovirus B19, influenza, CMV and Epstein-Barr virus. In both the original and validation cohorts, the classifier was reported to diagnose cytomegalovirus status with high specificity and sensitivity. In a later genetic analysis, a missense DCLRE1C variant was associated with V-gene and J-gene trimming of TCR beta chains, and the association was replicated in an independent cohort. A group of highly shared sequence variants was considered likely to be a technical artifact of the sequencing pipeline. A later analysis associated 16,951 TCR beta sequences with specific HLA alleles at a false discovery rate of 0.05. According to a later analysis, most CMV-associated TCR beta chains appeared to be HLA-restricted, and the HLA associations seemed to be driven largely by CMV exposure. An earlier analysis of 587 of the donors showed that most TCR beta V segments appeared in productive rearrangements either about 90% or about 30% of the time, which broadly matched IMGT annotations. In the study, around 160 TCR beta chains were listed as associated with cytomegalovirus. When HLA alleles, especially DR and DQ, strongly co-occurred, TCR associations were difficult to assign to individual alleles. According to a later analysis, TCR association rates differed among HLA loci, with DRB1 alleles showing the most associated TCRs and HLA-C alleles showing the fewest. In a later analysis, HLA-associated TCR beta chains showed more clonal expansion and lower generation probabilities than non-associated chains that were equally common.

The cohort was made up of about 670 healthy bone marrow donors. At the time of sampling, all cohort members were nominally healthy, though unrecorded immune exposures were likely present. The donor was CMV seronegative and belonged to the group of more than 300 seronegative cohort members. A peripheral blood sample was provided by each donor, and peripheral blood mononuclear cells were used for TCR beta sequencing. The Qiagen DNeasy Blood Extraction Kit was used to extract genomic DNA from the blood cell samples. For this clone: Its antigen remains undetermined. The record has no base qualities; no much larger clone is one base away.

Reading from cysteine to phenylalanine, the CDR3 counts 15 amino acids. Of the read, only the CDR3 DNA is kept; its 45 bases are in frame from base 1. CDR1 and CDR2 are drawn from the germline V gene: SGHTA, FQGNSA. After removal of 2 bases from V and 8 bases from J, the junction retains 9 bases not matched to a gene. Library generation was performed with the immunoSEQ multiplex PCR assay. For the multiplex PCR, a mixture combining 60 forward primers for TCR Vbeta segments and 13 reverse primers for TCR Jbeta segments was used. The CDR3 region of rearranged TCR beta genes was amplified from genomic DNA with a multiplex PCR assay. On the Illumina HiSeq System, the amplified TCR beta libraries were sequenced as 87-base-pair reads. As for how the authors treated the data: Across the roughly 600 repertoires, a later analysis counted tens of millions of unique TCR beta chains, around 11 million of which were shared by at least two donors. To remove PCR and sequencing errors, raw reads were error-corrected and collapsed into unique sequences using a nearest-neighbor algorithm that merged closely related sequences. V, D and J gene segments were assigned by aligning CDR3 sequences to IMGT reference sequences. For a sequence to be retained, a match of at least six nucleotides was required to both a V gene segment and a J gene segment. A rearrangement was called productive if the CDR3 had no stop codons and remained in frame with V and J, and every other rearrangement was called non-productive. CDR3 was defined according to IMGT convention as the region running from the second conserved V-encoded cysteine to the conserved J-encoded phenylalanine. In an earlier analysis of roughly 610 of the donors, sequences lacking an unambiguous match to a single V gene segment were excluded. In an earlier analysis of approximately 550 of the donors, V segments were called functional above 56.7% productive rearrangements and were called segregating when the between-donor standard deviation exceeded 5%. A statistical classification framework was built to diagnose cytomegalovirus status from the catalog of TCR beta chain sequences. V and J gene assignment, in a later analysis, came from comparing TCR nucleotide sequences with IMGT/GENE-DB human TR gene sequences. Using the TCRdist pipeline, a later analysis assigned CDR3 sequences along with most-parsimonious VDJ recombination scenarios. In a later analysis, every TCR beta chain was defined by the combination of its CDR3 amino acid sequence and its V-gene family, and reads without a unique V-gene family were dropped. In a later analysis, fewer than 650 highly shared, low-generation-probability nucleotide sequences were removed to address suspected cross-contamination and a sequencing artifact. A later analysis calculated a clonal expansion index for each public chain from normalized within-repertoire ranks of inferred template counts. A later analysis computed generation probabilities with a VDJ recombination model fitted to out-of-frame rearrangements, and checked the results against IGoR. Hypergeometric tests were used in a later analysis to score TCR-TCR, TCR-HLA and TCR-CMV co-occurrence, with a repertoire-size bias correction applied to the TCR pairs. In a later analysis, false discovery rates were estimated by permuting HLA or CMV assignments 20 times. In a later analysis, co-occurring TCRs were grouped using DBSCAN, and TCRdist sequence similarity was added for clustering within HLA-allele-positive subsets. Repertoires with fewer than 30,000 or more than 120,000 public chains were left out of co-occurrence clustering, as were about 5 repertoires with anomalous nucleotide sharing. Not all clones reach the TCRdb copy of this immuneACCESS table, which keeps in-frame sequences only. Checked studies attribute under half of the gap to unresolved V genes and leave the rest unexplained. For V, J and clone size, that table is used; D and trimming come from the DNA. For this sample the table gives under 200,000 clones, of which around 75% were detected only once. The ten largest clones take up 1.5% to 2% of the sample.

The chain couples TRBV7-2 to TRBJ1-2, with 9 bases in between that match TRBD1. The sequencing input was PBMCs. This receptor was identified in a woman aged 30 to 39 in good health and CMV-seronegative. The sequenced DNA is TGTGCCAGCAGCTTAACCGGGACAGGGTTTAGCGGCTACACCTTC. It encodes CASSLTGTGFSGYTF.